Listed below are T cell receptor beta chains from one sample, sequenced in a study of blood T cells in healthy people across ages. Via MiXCR, TCRdb re-called the 5' RACE reads, giving one row per CDR3 protein. The sample yields 540,000 or so distinct CDR3 sequences, nearly 25% seen once. This same sample was also taken into another study, of T cells of mothers and their children.

Sequencing input: blood. The receptors here all came from a boy aged 5 to 17 in good health. The CDR3 runs from the conserved cysteine through the conserved F or W. D genes are given only for firm matches. Size is stated for part of the rows, as once, few or many counts, or as a class when the clone is expanded.

clone_size,d_call,j_call,v_call,cdr3_nt,cdr3_aa
.,.,TRBJ1-4,TRBV30,TGTGCCTGGAGTTGGGGACCGGTTGAAAAACTGTTTTTT,CAWSWGPVEKLFF
.,.,TRBJ1-1,TRBV7-4,TGTGCCAGCAGCTTAGGCTCCCCACAGGGAACTGAAGCTTTCTTT,CASSLGSPQGTEAFF
.,TRBD2,TRBJ2-4,TRBV18,TGTGCCAGCTCAGCGGGACTAGCGGACCTTAGCCAGGGAAACATTCAGTACTTC,CASSAGLADLSQGNIQYF
many,.,TRBJ2-5,TRBV28,TGTGCCAGCAGTTTATACCGGGGTGGGGAGACCCAGTACTTC,CASSLYRGGETQYF
few,.,TRBJ1-1,TRBV11-2,TGTGCCAGCTCCATGTCGAGGGACACTGAAGCTTTCTTT,CASSMSRDTEAFF
few,.,TRBJ1-5,TRBV20-1,TGCAGTGCTAGGGTGTCCAGCTTTAATCAGCCCCAGCATTTT,CSARVSSFNQPQHF
few,TRBD1,TRBJ1-1,TRBV7-6,TGTGCCAGCAGCTCTCGGGACAGGGGCGGGAACACTGAAGCTTTCTTT,CASSSRDRGGNTEAFF
.,.,TRBJ2-7,TRBV6-5,TGTGCCAGCAGCCCCGGGACGGAGGACGAGCAGTACTTC,CASSPGTEDEQYF
.,.,TRBJ2-7,TRBV5-6,TGTGCCAGCAGCCCCATCTACAGGGAAAAAGAATACGAGCAGTACTTC,CASSPIYREKEYEQYF
.,TRBD2,TRBJ2-7,TRBV6-6,TGTGCCAGCAGCCCCGATGGGTCGGGGGGAAGGTACGAGCAGTACTTC,CASSPDGSGGRYEQYF
few,.,TRBJ2-3,TRBV7-9,TGTGCCAGCAGCTTGGACTCGTACACAGATACGCAGTATTTT,CASSLDSYTDTQYF
few,TRBD2,TRBJ2-5,TRBV3-1,TGTGCCAGCAGGCGCGGGGGGCAAGAGACCCAGTACTTC,CASRRGGQETQYF
few,TRBD2,TRBJ2-1,TRBV27,TGTGCCAGCAGATACCCCGAAGCGGGGGATGAGCAGTTCTTC,CASRYPEAGDEQFF
.,.,TRBJ1-2,TRBV27,TGTGCCAGCAGTTCACCAACGACAGCTAACTATGGCTACACCTTC,CASSSPTTANYGYTF
.,TRBD2,TRBJ2-1,TRBV24-1,TGTGCCACCAGTGCGGGGACTAGCGGCAATGAGCAGTTCTTC,CATSAGTSGNEQFF
.,TRBD2,TRBJ2-1,TRBV30,TGTGCCTGGAGTGTAACGCCTAGCGGGAGCGATGAGCAGTTCTTC,CAWSVTPSGSDEQFF
few,TRBD1,TRBJ2-5,TRBV7-3,TGTGCCAGCAGCCATCCCAAGACAGGGGCGGAAGAGACCCAGTACTTC,CASSHPKTGAEETQYF
.,.,TRBJ2-4,TRBV20-1,TGCAGTGCTAGGGGATCGGGAAGACGTGGCATTCAGTACTTC,CSARGSGRRGIQYF
.,TRBD2,TRBJ2-7,TRBV20-1,TGCAGTGCTACCCCTGAAGGGACTAGCGGGAGATTAACGCAGTACTTC,CSATPEGTSGRLTQYF
.,.,TRBJ2-2,TRBV7-9,TGTGCCAGCAGCTTAATGGCCGGGGAGCTGTTTTTT,CASSLMAGELFF
few,.,TRBJ2-7,TRBV29-1,TGCAGCGTTGAAGGGACAGAGAGCTCCTACGAGCAGTACTTC,CSVEGTESSYEQYF
.,TRBD2,TRBJ2-5,TRBV15,TGTGCCACCAGCAGAGATCCGTATAGCGGGGGCGGAGAGACCCAGTACTTC,CATSRDPYSGGGETQYF
.,TRBD2,TRBJ2-4,TRBV5-1,TGCGCCAGCAGCATAACTAGCGGGGCCAAAAACATTCAGTACTTC,CASSITSGAKNIQYF
many,.,TRBJ2-5,TRBV29-1,TGCAGCGTTGATGGCTGGGTCCGAGAGACCCAGTACTTC,CSVDGWVRETQYF
.,TRBD1,TRBJ2-7,TRBV6-1,TGTGCCAGCGGGACAGACACCTACGAGCAGTACTTC,CASGTDTYEQYF
.,TRBD2,TRBJ2-3,TRBV28,TGTGCCAGCAGTTTAAGGCCCGGGGTAGCGGGAGAGGCAGATACGCAGTATTTT,CASSLRPGVAGEADTQYF
few,.,TRBJ2-7,TRBV28,TGTGCCAGCAGTTTAATAGGGAGCGAGCAGTACTTC,CASSLIGSEQYF
.,TRBD1,TRBJ1-6,TRBV20-1,TGCAGTGCTTTCCTATTGACAGGGTCAAAGAGGGGGCCCCGGAGCTCCTATAATTCACCCCTCCACTTT,CSAFLLTGSKRGPRSSYNSPLHF
few,TRBD2,TRBJ2-3,TRBV15,TGTGCCACCAGCAGAGATGGTACTAGCGGGAGGGAGACAGATACGCAGTATTTT,CATSRDGTSGRETDTQYF
few,.,TRBJ2-1,TRBV14,TGTGCCAGCAGCCAAGGGGGGTTAGACAATGAGCAGTTCTTC,CASSQGGLDNEQFF
.,.,TRBJ2-7,TRBV20-1,TGCAGTGCTAGAGATGCAGGACAGATCTCCTACGAGCAGTACTTC,CSARDAGQISYEQYF
.,.,TRBJ2-7,TRBV7-8,TGTGCCAGCAGCTTAGTTCCGGTCGAGCAGTACTTC,CASSLVPVEQYF
few,.,TRBJ2-2,TRBV6-2/TRBV6-3,TGTGCCAGCAGTTACGGCACAGACGGGAACACCGGGGAGCTGTTTTTT,CASSYGTDGNTGELFF
.,.,TRBJ2-7,TRBV28,TGTGCCAGCAACACTGGTAGTTCGCAGTACTTC,CASNTGSSQYF
.,TRBD2,TRBJ2-2,TRBV6-1,TGTGCCAGCACCCACTCGGGACTAGCGGTTAGAAGAGGGACCGGGGAGCTGTTTTTT,CASTHSGLAVRRGTGELFF
few,.,TRBJ2-7,TRBV28,TGTGCCAGCAGTTCCCCTATGTACGAGCAGTACTTC,CASSSPMYEQYF
few,.,TRBJ2-5,TRBV10-2,TGCGCCAGCAGGCCCACGGGCATCCAAGAGACCCAGTACTTC,CASRPTGIQETQYF
few,TRBD2,TRBJ2-1,TRBV9,TGTGCCAGCAGCTTAGGACTAGGCCTCAATGAGCAGTTCTTC,CASSLGLGLNEQFF
few,TRBD1,TRBJ1-1,TRBV20-1,TGCAGTGCTAGAGGGGACAGCCACACTGAAGCTTTCTTT,CSARGDSHTEAFF
few,TRBD2,TRBJ2-7,TRBV27,TGTGCCAGCAGCACAACCGGACTAGCGGTTATCTACGAGCAGTACTTC,CASSTTGLAVIYEQYF
few,TRBD1,TRBJ2-5,TRBV6-6,TGTGCCAGCAGTTCCGCCGGGACAGGGGAAGAGACCCAGTACTTC,CASSSAGTGEETQYF
.,.,TRBJ1-1,TRBV29-1,TGCAGCGCCGGAAACACTGAAGCTTTCTTT,CSAGNTEAFF
.,TRBD2,TRBJ2-1,TRBV20-1,TGCAGTGCTAGAGATGTTCTAGCGGGAGGGTTAAACAATGAGCAGTTCTTC,CSARDVLAGGLNNEQFF
.,.,TRBJ1-2,TRBV12-3/TRBV12-4,TGTGCCAGCAGCCCTGGGTTTGGGGCAGCCTATGGCTACACCTTC,CASSPGFGAAYGYTF
.,TRBD2,TRBJ2-1,TRBV10-3,TGTGCCATCACGGGGACTAGTACGAGTGAGCAGTTCTTC,CAITGTSTSEQFF
few,TRBD2,TRBJ2-5,TRBV20-1,TGCAGTGCTAGGGATCAAGCGGGGCCCCCGTCTGGGACCCAGTACTTC,CSARDQAGPPSGTQYF
.,.,TRBJ1-5,TRBV2,TGTGCCAGCAGTGAGCTGGGGAATCAGCCCCAGCATTTT,CASSELGNQPQHF